These 21 T cell receptor beta chains were all obtained from the same sample, sequenced in a study of T cells in Graves' hyperthyroidism and ophthalmopathy. The TCR beta CDR3 regions underwent amplification using RNA transcripts as the source. HTBI primers were used for first-round RT-PCR of the TCR CDR3. In TCRdb, the multiplex PCR reads were re-called with MiXCR into one record per CDR3 protein. This sample has about 710,000 distinct CDR3 sequences, with around 17% found just once. Sequencing input: blood. The origin of the receptors is a man aged 18 to 29 with Graves' hyperthyroidism.

The rearrangement joins TRBV3-1 to TRBJ2-5; 7 bases align to TRBD1. Germline V CDR1 and CDR2: LGHDT, YNNKEL (reference sequence). The CDR3 consists of 15 residues. Trimming took 3 bases from V and 5 from J; bases not matched to a gene: 9. The CDR3 DNA sequence: TGTGCCAGCAGCCAGGGACAGTTTGCGGCTGAGACCCAGTACTTC. Its protein is CASSQGQFAAETQYF.

This sequence joins TRBV4-1 and TRBJ1-2, with D hard to call. With 1 base removed from V and 2 bases from J, the gap between germline ends came to 8 bases. Looked up from germline, CDR1 is MGHRA and CDR2 is YSYEKL. The CDR3 totals 14 residues. The DNA for the CDR3 is TGCGCCAGCAGCCAAGTGGGCCGGAACTATGGCTACACCTTC. It translates to CASSQVGRNYGYTF.

The chain joins TRBV19 to TRBJ1-1, with TRBD1 as a possible D gene (6 bases). The CDR3 loop spans 14 amino acids. Trimming took off 6 bases at V and 0 bases at J, with 11 bases between the two ends. The germline V gene encodes CDR1 LNHDA and CDR2 SQIVND (reference sequence). The CDR3 DNA follows: TGTGCCAGTAGATTGACAGGTCTGAACACTGAAGCTTTCTTT. Its protein product is CASRLTGLNTEAFF.

In this sample, this clonotype turned up a few times. The CDR3 DNA is TGTGCCACCGGGAGGATTGGGGGAGTTAATACGCAGTATTTT. Translating it yields CATGRIGGVNTQYF. This chain uses TRBV28 with TRBJ2-3, with 7 bases lining up with TRBD2. V lost 10 bases and J lost 7; bases outside the gene matches: 14. This CDR3 comprises 14 residues. Germline CDR1 and CDR2: MDHEN and SYDVKM.

This clonotype has at least ten counts. The chain employs TRBV28 and TRBJ2-1; the D gene is possibly TRBD2 (6 bases). The CDR3 is 12 amino acids. Per germline, CDR1 MDHEN and CDR2 SYDVKM. V was pared by 7 bases and J by 6 bases, with 10 bases between. CDR3 region: CASTTSSNEQFF. CDR3 nucleotide sequence: TGTGCCAGCACAACTAGCTCCAATGAGCAGTTCTTC.

This clonotype was observed at least ten times. The chain employs TRBV27 and TRBJ2-2; D is perhaps TRBD2 (6 bases). The CDR3 sequence is 15 residues long. Germline V gene sequence: CDR1 MNHEY, CDR2 SMNVEV (reference sequence). V was clipped by 5 bases and J by 4 bases, with 14 bases between them. CDR3 sequence reads: CASSPRGVGTGELFF. CDR3 in DNA: TGTGCCAGCAGTCCCCGCGGGGTTGGCACCGGGGAGCTGTTTTTT.

Only a few counts were recorded for this clonotype. The chain joins TRBV30 to TRBJ2-3; D is tentatively TRBD1 or TRBD2 (5 bases each). Trimming cost V 2 bases and J 6 bases, with 12 bases left between them. The V gene's germline CDR1 is GTSNPN and CDR2 SVGIG (reference sequence). This CDR3 has 13 amino acids. This chain's CDR3 is CAWSSQWGDTQYF. The DNA for the CDR3 is TGTGCCTGGAGTTCCCAGTGGGGGGATACGCAGTATTTT.

This clonotype was found many times. The V and J genes are TRBV6-1 and TRBJ1-5, with D unresolved. The CDR3 length is 12 residues. The V and J ends lost 6 bases and 9 bases respectively, with 12 bases between them. CDR1 is MNHNS and CDR2 is SASEGT in the germline V gene. The CDR3 loop is CASRVTHGPQHF. DNA of the CDR3: TGTGCCAGCAGAGTTACCCACGGGCCCCAGCATTTT.

This clonotype turned up a few times. The chain carries TRBV12-3 or TRBV12-4 and TRBJ2-1; TRBD2 is a possible D gene (6 bases). This CDR3 comprises 17 residues. The V end was cut by 2 bases, the J end by 4 bases, with 18 bases between. CDR3 residues: CASSLMRKGLLYNEQFF. CDR3 coding DNA: TGTGCCAGCAGTTTAATGCGTAAGGGACTCCTGTACAATGAGCAGTTCTTC.

This clonotype was counted at least ten times. This chain uses TRBV27 with TRBJ2-5; 9 nucleotides line up with TRBD1. This CDR3 spans 14 amino acids. Germline loops: CDR1 MNHEY, CDR2 SMNVEV (reference sequence). Unmatched junction bases numbered 9, after V lost 8 bases and J lost 5 bases. The CDR3 here is CASGTTGGEETQYF. The CDR3, as DNA: TGTGCCAGCGGGACGACAGGGGGAGAGGAGACCCAGTACTTC.

CDR3 loop: CASSLLDSAQNEQFF. The CDR3 DNA is TGTGCCAGCAGCCTCCTGGACAGCGCCCAAAATGAGCAGTTCTTC. The chain uses TRBV7-9 and TRBJ2-1; D possibly corresponds to TRBD1 (6 bases). Germline values: CDR1 SEHNR, CDR2 FQNEAQ (reference sequence). Trimming removed 5 bases at V and 7 bases at J, with 18 bases between. CDR3 length: 15 amino acids.

The V call is TRBV19, the J call TRBJ1-1; the D is unclear. CDR1 and CDR2 from the germline V gene are LNHDA and SQIVND (reference sequence). V gave up 4 bases and J gave up 1 base, with 10 bases separating them. The CDR3 is made up of 14 amino acids. CDR3 amino acids: CASSNRGANTEAFF. As DNA, the CDR3 is TGTGCCAGTAGTAACCGTGGAGCGAACACTGAAGCTTTCTTT.

This clonotype was seen a few times. This rearrangement joins TRBV4-1 to TRBJ2-4; 8 bases line up with TRBD1. The J segment lost 8 bases and the V segment lost 5 bases, leaving 11 bases of the junction unmatched. The CDR3 has 15 amino acids. Germline CDR1 MGHRA, CDR2 YSYEKL. CDR3 in amino acids: CASSDRGAKIDIQYF. CDR3 coding DNA: TGCGCCAGCAGCGACAGGGGAGCGAAAATAGACATTCAGTACTTC.

The chain employs TRBV29-1 and TRBJ2-5; D remains ambiguous. The CDR3 has 14 residues. V gave up 4 bases and J gave up 5 bases, with 17 bases separating them. Per the germline V gene, CDR1 is SQVTM and CDR2 is ANQGSEA. CDR3 coding DNA: TGCAGCGTTGGGGTTTTACTGGCTATTGAGACCCAGTACTTC. Translation: CSVGVLLAIETQYF.

This clonotype was counted only a few times. The gene calls are TRBV6-6 and TRBJ1-1; 8 bases map to TRBD1. The CDR3 is made up of 14 amino acids. Germline V gene lookup returns CDR1 MNHNY and CDR2 SVGAGI (reference sequence). Germline trimming cut 2 bases from V and 5 bases from J; bases unmatched to any gene: 4. CDR3 bases: TGTGCCAGCAGTTACGGGACAGGACTGACTGAAGCTTTCTTT. Its protein product is CASSYGTGLTEAFF.

Remarks on this clonotype: Its ends do not fully match the called genes, so a read error is possible. The V gene is TRBV15, the J gene TRBJ1-5; maybe TRBD1 (5 bases). This CDR3 has 14 residues. In germline, CDR1 is LNHNV, CDR2 YYDKDF (reference sequence). For the CDR3, the DNA is TGTGCCACCAGCGGAGACAGATACAATCAGCCCCAGCATTTT. Residues: CATSGDRYNQPQHF.

This clonotype was detected many times. This chain connects TRBV28 to TRBJ2-3; 9 positions agree with TRBD2. The V gene's germline CDR1 is MDHEN and CDR2 SYDVKM. The CDR3 consists of 16 residues. Germline trimming cut 4 bases from V and 1 base from J; bases unmatched to any gene: 6. The CDR3 spells CASSSGLADRTDTQYF. For the CDR3, the DNA is TGTGCCAGCAGTTCGGGACTAGCAGACCGCACAGATACGCAGTATTTT.

This clonotype was seen at least ten times. The CDR3 DNA is TGTGCCAGCAGCATCGGCGGGGCGGACGAGCAGTACTTC. Translation: CASSIGGADEQYF. The J gene is TRBJ2-7, the V gene TRBV13, with a weak D call TRBD2 (6 bases). From germline, CDR1 is PRHDT and CDR2 FYEKMQ (reference sequence). The CDR3 consists of 13 residues. Trimming removed 5 bases at V and 5 bases at J, with 13 bases between. Together with reference TRBV13 and TRBJ2-7, the CDR3 gives the full variable domain: AAGVIQSPRHLIKEKRETATLKCYPIPRHDTVYWYQQGPGQDPQFLISFYEKMQSDKGSIPDRFSAQQFSDYHSELNMSSLELGDSALYFCASSIGGADEQYFGPGTRLTVT.

The V call is TRBV7-2, the J call TRBJ2-1, with D possibly matching TRBD2 (7 bases). Trimming shortened V by 1 base and J by 6 bases, and 16 bases separated the two germline ends. The CDR3 totals 16 residues. The V gene's germline CDR1 is SGHTA and CDR2 FQGNSA. Here the CDR3 DNA reads TGTGCCAGCAGCTTAGATGGCCTAAGGGGGGGCAATGAGCAGTTCTTC. Translating it yields CASSLDGLRGGNEQFF.

This clonotype was seen at least ten times. The chain recombines TRBV30 with TRBJ2-1, with 7 bases fitting TRBD2. From germline, CDR1 is GTSNPN and CDR2 SVGIG (reference sequence). The V gene end was trimmed by 1 base and the J gene end by 4 bases; junction bases not matched to a gene: 7. The CDR3 length is 15 residues. In DNA, the CDR3 is TGTGCCTGGAGTGCAATAGCGGGTGGTTACAATGAGCAGTTCTTC. Translating it yields CAWSAIAGGYNEQFF.

This clonotype was counted at least ten times. The V and J genes are TRBV7-9 and TRBJ2-5, with a tentative D call TRBD2 (6 bases). Germline V gene lookup returns CDR1 SEHNR and CDR2 FQNEAQ (reference sequence). With 4 bases removed from V and 2 bases from J, the gap between germline ends came to 11 bases. The CDR3 runs 14 residues. The CDR3 reads CASSSLRGQETQYF. The CDR3 region has the DNA TGTGCCAGCAGCTCGTTGCGGGGTCAAGAGACCCAGTACTTC.